Listed below are T cell receptor beta chains from one sample, sequenced in a study of spatial heterogeneity in lung cancer. TCRdb reanalysed the 5' RACE reads using MiXCR and keeps one entry per CDR3 protein. The data show about 21,000 distinct CDR3 sequences, approximately 2.5% seen once. This material consisted of lung tumor tissue, taken at surgery. These receptors were obtained from a male donor with early-stage non-small cell lung cancer. Both conserved end residues are trimmed from each CDR3. Each record gives: clone size, V gene, J gene, CDR3 protein. The size entry is marked missing in some rows and otherwise reads once, few, many or a size class.

many	TRBV7-9	TRBJ2-3	ASSLSPGQSTDTQY
many	TRBV12-3/TRBV12-4	TRBJ1-2	ASSLQAYGYT
many	TRBV27	TRBJ2-1	ASRASGSYNEQF
many	TRBV3-1	TRBJ2-1	ASSQRGGSYNEQF
many	TRBV28	TRBJ1-2	ASSPQTGGNYGYT
many	TRBV12-3/TRBV12-4	TRBJ1-2	ASSLMGQSYGYT
many	TRBV12-3/TRBV12-4	TRBJ1-4	ASSKPGLGTEKLF
medium-sized	TRBV6-1	TRBJ2-7	ASVYRVPLSYEQY
many	TRBV4-3	TRBJ2-5	ASSQDVWETQY
many	TRBV10-3	TRBJ1-3	AISESDSSGNTIY
many	TRBV20-1	TRBJ2-1	SAIPGLAGFEQF
many	TRBV5-4	TRBJ1-1	ASSKLESGNTEAF
NA	TRBV5-1	TRBJ2-3	ASSRQTSGESTQY
many	TRBV6-2/TRBV6-3	TRBJ1-2	ASSPFDSLNYGYT
many	TRBV7-2	TRBJ2-7	ASSFSGSLSYEQY
many	TRBV10-1	TRBJ2-3	ASSESLADTQY
NA	TRBV2	TRBJ2-7	ASSGLGDEQY
many	TRBV7-3	TRBJ2-5	ASSLGTEETQY
many	TRBV10-3	TRBJ1-1	AISESGATTNTEAF
NA	TRBV28	TRBJ2-6	ASLPGHFSGANVLT
many	TRBV20-1	TRBJ2-3	SARGKLAGVTLSTDTQY
many	TRBV12-3/TRBV12-4	TRBJ1-5	ASSLGDYNQPQH
NA	TRBV20-1	TRBJ2-3	SARGAGTSTDTQY
many	TRBV7-3	TRBJ2-1	ASSLTAGTYNEQF
many	TRBV27	TRBJ2-5	ASSKRQGPQETQY
many	TRBV28	TRBJ2-5	ASSPRYRTGEETQY
many	TRBV9	TRBJ2-1	ASSTRLAGGTEQF
many	TRBV20-1	TRBJ2-2	SASRGRENTGELF
many	TRBV5-1	TRBJ2-5	ASSLAPQETQY
many	TRBV14	TRBJ2-7	ASSQDPGSGPYEQY